The 2 T cell receptor beta chains below all came from one sample that was sequenced in a study of response to subunit inactivated influenza vaccine. TCRdb fed the RT-PCR reads into MiXCR, producing one record per CDR3 protein. The sample has about 780,000 distinct CDR3 sequences, less than 20% seen once; the top ten hold 11%. Sequences were derived from PBMCs from blood, sampled roughly 5 days after vaccination. Receptor source: a man aged 45-65 years who received an inactivated influenza vaccine.

The V gene is TRBV3-1, the J gene TRBJ2-7, with D perhaps given as TRBD1 or TRBD2 (5 bases each). Trimming cost V 1 base and J 1 base, with 11 bases left between them. The V gene's germline CDR1 is LGHDT and CDR2 YNNKEL (reference sequence). This CDR3 has 15 residues. The DNA of the CDR3 is TGTGCCAGCAGCCAAGGAGGGGTAGGGTCCTACGAGCAGTACTTC. It is translated as CASSQGGVGSYEQYF.

This clonotype was detected only a few times. V and J are TRBV29-1 and TRBJ2-7; TRBD1 aligns across 8 bases. Germline-derived CDR1 and CDR2 are SQVTM and ANQGSEA. The length of the CDR3 is 13 residues. V dropped 8 bases and J dropped 3; count of bases not matched to a gene: 9. CDR3 coding DNA: TGCAGCTATCAATCGACAGGGGTCTACGAGCAGTACTTC. It translates to CSYQSTGVYEQYF.